This is a list of T cell receptor beta chains from one sample in a study of T cell responses to AZD1222 COVID-19 vaccine. Assay used: immunoSEQ multiplex PCR; TCRdb lists only in-frame clones, some missing. The table lists 95,000 to 150,000 clones, about 88% of them singletons, with 3% in the top ten. The input for sequencing was peripheral blood, taken 28 days after the second AZD1222 dose. Receptor source: an adult who received the AZD1222 COVID-19 vaccine. Each CDR3 is given with its conserved first and last residue. Fields, in order: clone size, V gene, CDR3 protein. Some rows have no size entry. The others give once, few or many, or a class for an expanded clone.

>-|TRBV19
CASSNTARNTGELFF
>-|TRBV13
CASSSDRLNTEAFF
>-|TRBV5-1
CASSLTGVPGELFF
>-|TRBV11-2
CASSVGQGTYEQYF
>-|TRBV7-6
CASSLTGGAYGDEQFF
>once|TRBV29-1
CSVPGLSGYTF
>-|TRBV30
CAWSAQAGVRDTQYF
>-|TRBV2
CASKGEGPEAFF
>-|TRBV24-1
CATSDLQGRGTGELFF
>once|TRBV10-3
CAISAGGARGYTF
>once|TRBV30
CAWRSQGAGLAFF
>-|TRBV18
CASSPGTDYGYTF
>-|TRBV5-1
CASSVDSFPYGYTF
>-|TRBV12-5
CASASDSGRGTEAFF
>-|TRBV28
CASGIPGGRDSNQPQHF
>-|TRBV30
CAWRQPGLATLGF
>-|TRBV5-1
CASSPRGPLLYSNQPQHF
>-|TRBV2
CASSESRKLYNEQFF
>-|TRBV2
CASREQGAGQPQHF
>once|TRBV18
CASSPPTDTPGKAFF
>-|TRBV7-9
CASSKQTGRNEQFF
>-|TRBV4-1
CASSQDDREDYNEQFF
>-|TRBV24-1
CATSDRQGMKETQYF
>-|TRBV5-1
CASSLDPGTLEKLFF
>once|TRBV27
CASGVAGWGNTEAFF
>-|TRBV6-5
CASRVHTGELFF
>-|TRBV19
CATNPGQGTTQYF
>-|TRBV30
CAWKDRSAAGEKLFF
>many|TRBV4-1
CASSQAGDGYNEQFF
>-|TRBV11-2
CASSLDPSGGAYEQYF
>-|TRBV7-9
CASSLGGRDNSPLHF
>-|TRBV6-5
CASRIHRGGADTQYF
>-|TRBV25-1
CASKVKGGGRYGYTF
>once|TRBV7-6
CASSRSSGQRSNEQFF
>-|TRBV5-5
CASSSIGQGRKYF